These 24 T cell receptor beta chains originate from one sample sequenced in a study of blood T cell repertoires in COVID-19. The method was immunoSEQ multiplex PCR; TCRdb's version includes in-frame clones alone and lacks a portion of them. The sample records fewer than 80,000 clones, 88% being singletons. The sequenced sample consisted of peripheral blood. The source of these receptors is a woman aged 50 to 60 with active or convalescent COVID-19.

The gene calls are TRBV14 and TRBJ1-1; maybe TRBD1 (5 bases). The ends were cut back, 5 bases at V and 0 bases at J, with 13 bases in the middle. Germline V lookup: CDR1 SGHDN, CDR2 FVKESK. The length of the CDR3 is 15 residues. The DNA for the CDR3 is TGTGCCAGCAGCAAACTCCAGGACATGAACACTGAAGCTTTCTTT. Amino acids: CASSKLQDMNTEAFF.

The gene calls are TRBV27 and TRBJ1-2, with 11 bases aligning to TRBD1. The length of the CDR3 is 13 residues. Trimming took 5 bases from V and 8 from J; bases not matched to a gene: 4. CDR1 and CDR2 from the germline V gene are MNHEY and SMNVEV (reference sequence). DNA for the CDR3: TGTGCCAGCAGTCCGGGGGACAGGGGGGGCTACACCTTC. This translates into CASSPGDRGGYTF.

The chain uses TRBV7-2 and TRBJ2-7; 10 bases are a match to TRBD2. J gave up 2 bases and V 1 base, and 5 bases lay outside the gene matches. This CDR3 is 16 amino acids long. Germline CDR1 SGHTA, CDR2 FQGNSA. The CDR3: CASSLGLAGAAYEQYF. CDR3 bases: TGTGCCAGCAGCTTAGGGCTAGCGGGAGCGGCCTACGAGCAGTACTTC. Using reference TRBV7-2 and TRBJ2-7 for the parts outside the CDR3, the full variable domain is GAGVSQSPSNKVTEKGKDVELRCDPISGHTALYWYRQSLGQGLEFLIYFQGNSAPDKSGLPSDRFSAERTGGSVSTLTIQRTQQEDSAVYLCASSLGLAGAAYEQYFGPGTRLTVT.

This chain joins TRBV19 and TRBJ1-5, with 7 bases lining up with TRBD1. Trimming cost V 1 base and J 4 bases; bases outside gene matches: 10. Germline V lookup: CDR1 LNHDA, CDR2 SQIVND (reference sequence). CDR3 length: 17 amino acids. The chain's CDR3 is CASSIVIGTEKNQPQHF. The DNA for the CDR3 is TGTGCCAGTAGTATAGTAATCGGGACAGAAAAGAATCAGCCCCAGCATTTT.

This chain links TRBV19 with TRBJ2-5; TRBD2 matches at 7 bases. Losses at the gene ends were 6 bases for V and 1 base for J; bases not matched to a gene: 5. Looked up from germline, CDR1 is LNHDA and CDR2 is SQIVND (reference sequence). The CDR3 is made up of 14 amino acids. CDR3 region: CASRASGGQETQYF. As DNA, the CDR3 is TGTGCCAGTAGAGCTAGCGGAGGCCAAGAGACCCAGTACTTC.

V is TRBV2 and J is TRBJ1-1; no clear D. The CDR3 sequence is 17 residues long. V was clipped by 6 bases and J by 5 bases, with 25 bases between them. Germline V gene sequence: CDR1 SNHLY, CDR2 FYNNEI. This CDR3 reads CASRVDGALLRMTEAFF. The CDR3, as DNA: TGTGCCAGCAGGGTCGACGGAGCCCTTTTAAGAATGACTGAAGCTTTCTTT.

The rearrangement uses TRBV9 and TRBJ2-3, with 7 positions matching TRBD1. The CDR3 consists of 17 residues. V shed 5 bases and J 2 bases; nucleotides not matched to a gene: 14. Germline-derived CDR1 and CDR2 are SGDLS and YYNGEE. The CDR3 loop reads CASSTQRDSLNTDTQYF. DNA for the CDR3: TGTGCCAGCAGTACTCAACGGGACAGCCTTAACACAGATACGCAGTATTTT.

This clone appeared a single time. This chain uses TRBV2 with TRBJ1-5; D not certain. The V end was cut by 2 bases, the J end by 4 bases, with 6 bases between. The CDR3 covers 13 residues. Looked up from germline, CDR1 is SNHLY and CDR2 is FYNNEI. In DNA form, the CDR3 reads TGTGCCAGCAGTGAACGAGAGAATCAGCCCCAGCATTTT. It specifies CASSERENQPQHF.

The V and J genes are TRBV15 and TRBJ1-1; tentative D call: TRBD1 (5 bases). Germline V gene data show CDR1 as LNHNV and CDR2 as YYDKDF (reference sequence). The CDR3 consists of 13 residues. The germline V and J ends were trimmed by 4 bases and 4 bases, with 10 bases remaining between them. The DNA of the CDR3 is TGTGCCACCAGCACGGGGGGGGGCACTGAAGCTTTCTTT. Amino acid sequence: CATSTGGGTEAFF.

This sequence joins TRBV30 and TRBJ2-1; tentative D call: TRBD2 (6 bases). Trimming shortened V by 7 bases and J by 6 bases, and 19 bases separated the two germline ends. Germline-derived CDR1 and CDR2 are GTSNPN and SVGIG (reference sequence). The CDR3 consists of 14 residues. The CDR3 region is CAYNTGTGGNEQFF. The CDR3, as DNA: TGTGCCTACAACACCGGGACCGGGGGCAATGAGCAGTTCTTC.

This clone was seen just once. V gene TRBV9 combines with J gene TRBJ2-1, with 8 bases lining up with TRBD2. The CDR3 is 17 residues long. The ends lost 0 bases at V and 2 bases at J; junction bases unmatched: 7. Germline-derived CDR1 and CDR2 are SGDLS and YYNGEE. The CDR3 loop is CASSVGGERETYNEQFF. The CDR3 region has the DNA TGTGCCAGCAGCGTAGGGGGAGAGCGGGAGACCTACAATGAGCAGTTCTTC.

The chain recombines TRBV5-1 with TRBJ2-3; D might be TRBD2 (7 bases). CDR1 is SGHRS, CDR2 YFSETQ, per germline. The CDR3 is made up of 16 amino acids. The V and J ends lost 0 bases and 4 bases respectively, with 15 bases between them. This CDR3 reads CASSLELPRGPDTQYF. CDR3 nucleotide sequence: TGCGCCAGCAGCTTGGAGCTCCCGCGGGGGCCAGATACGCAGTATTTT.

CDR3 sequence (DNA): TGTGCCAGCAGTCGGACAGGGGGCGCGGTCTATGGCTACACCTTC. Translation gives CASSRTGGAVYGYTF. V gene TRBV7-9 combines with J gene TRBJ1-2; 11 positions agree with TRBD1. J lost 4 bases, V lost 6 bases, and 7 bases had no gene match. The CDR3 runs 15 residues. Germline V CDR1 and CDR2: SEHNR, FQNEAQ (reference sequence).

The gene calls are TRBV11-2 and TRBJ2-2, with D possibly being TRBD1 (6 bases). This CDR3 has 15 residues. Germline-derived CDR1 and CDR2 are SGHAT and FQNNGV. The ends were cut back, 6 bases at V and 1 base at J, with 12 bases in the middle. In DNA, the CDR3 is TGTGCCAGCAGTCCTAGGACAGTGAACACCGGGGAGCTGTTTTTT. Translating it yields CASSPRTVNTGELFF. Looking up the rest from reference TRBV11-2 and TRBJ2-2 gives the full variable domain: EAGVAQSPRYKIIEKRQSVAFWCNPISGHATLYWYQQILGQGPKLLIQFQNNGVVDDSQLPKDRFSAERLKGVDSTLKIQPAKLEDSAVYLCASSPRTVNTGELFFGEGSRLTVL.

The chain carries TRBV10-3 and TRBJ1-2; 7 positions agree with TRBD1. This CDR3 spans 15 amino acids. Germline assignment: CDR1 ENHRY and CDR2 SYGVKD. V lost 2 bases, J lost 2 bases, and 5 bases stayed unmatched. The DNA of the CDR3 is TGTGCCATCAGTGAGAGGCAGGGGGAGAACTATGGCTACACCTTC. Its translation is CAISERQGENYGYTF.

This clone was picked up one time. The rearrangement joins TRBV7-9 to TRBJ2-2; 7 bases line up with TRBD2. CDR1 is SEHNR, CDR2 FQNEAQ, per germline (reference sequence). The V segment lost 11 bases and the J segment 2 bases; nucleotides outside the gene matches: 11. There are 15 residues in the CDR3. CDR3: CAGRGLADNTGELFF. CDR3 nucleotide sequence: TGTGCCGGTCGTGGGCTAGCGGATAACACCGGGGAGCTGTTTTTT.

CDR3 bases: TGTGCCAGCAGCCCCGGGGTAGGACAGCCCCAGCATTTT. The encoded protein is CASSPGVGQPQHF. The chain recombines TRBV5-4 with TRBJ1-5; no firm D call. CDR3 length: 13 residues. From germline, CDR1 is SGHNT and CDR2 YYREEE (reference sequence). With 4 bases removed from V and 7 bases from J, the gap between germline ends came to 12 bases.

The chain carries TRBV30 and TRBJ2-7, with 12 nucleotides matching TRBD1. The germline V gene has CDR1 GTSNPN and CDR2 SVGIG (reference sequence). The V and J ends lost 3 bases and 5 bases, in that order; junction bases with no gene match: 8. This CDR3 has 15 amino acids. The CDR3 sequence is CAWRAGTGGQDEQYF. In DNA form, the CDR3 reads TGTGCCTGGAGAGCCGGGACAGGGGGCCAGGACGAGCAGTACTTC.

This chain joins TRBV2 and TRBJ2-5; 14 nucleotides match TRBD2. Germline V gene lookup returns CDR1 SNHLY and CDR2 FYNNEI. The CDR3 is 14 amino acids. J gave up 5 bases and V 5 bases, and 1 base lay outside the gene matches. The CDR3 loop is CASSRTSGRETQYF. The CDR3, as DNA: TGTGCCAGCAGTCGGACTAGCGGGAGGGAGACCCAGTACTTC.

Written as DNA, the CDR3 is TGTGCCAGCAGTGACGCGGTTCTTGGCTATGGCTACACCTTC. The encoded protein is CASSDAVLGYGYTF. This chain links TRBV6-1 with TRBJ1-2; D call uncertain. V was cut by 3 bases and J by 4 bases, with 12 bases left in between. The length of the CDR3 is 14 residues. Germline V CDR1 and CDR2: MNHNS, SASEGT.

The chain uses TRBV18 and TRBJ1-5, with TRBD1 identical over 11 bases. V was pared by 6 bases and J by 5 bases, with 6 bases of the junction left unmatched. CDR1 and CDR2 from the germline V gene are KGHSH and LQKENI. This CDR3 contains 15 residues. DNA of the CDR3: TGTGCCAGCTCGCGCGGGGACAGGGGGTATCAGCCCCAGCATTTT. Encoded protein: CASSRGDRGYQPQHF. The complete variable domain, with remaining parts taken from reference TRBV18 and TRBJ1-5, reads NAGVMQNPRHLVRRRGQEARLRCSPMKGHSHVYWYRQLPEEGLKFMVYLQKENIIDESGMPKERFSAEFPKEGPSILRIQQVVRGDSAAYFCASSRGDRGYQPQHFGDGTRLSIL.

V usage is TRBV5-4 and J usage is TRBJ1-2, with 8 bases that match TRBD1. CDR3 size: 14 residues. Trimming cost V 3 bases and J 4 bases; bases outside gene matches: 5. CDR1 SGHNT and CDR2 YYREEE come from the germline V gene (reference sequence). This chain's CDR3 is CASSSQGAGYGYTF. The CDR3 DNA follows: TGTGCCAGCAGCTCCCAGGGGGCCGGCTATGGCTACACCTTC.

The chain has TRBV4-1 and TRBJ1-2; the match to TRBD1 covers 7 bases. The germline V gene encodes CDR1 MGHRA and CDR2 YSYEKL. The CDR3 length is 18 residues. V shed 1 base and J 4 bases; nucleotides not matched to a gene: 15. CDR3 nucleotide sequence: TGCGCCAGCAGCCAAGCAGGTCAGGGTCTGGACAGGTTCTATGGCTACACCTTC. It is translated as CASSQAGQGLDRFYGYTF.

The chain couples TRBV5-1 to TRBJ2-3; 7 nucleotides agree with TRBD2. With 3 bases clipped from V and 4 bases from J, the junction kept 5 bases outside the gene matches. The CDR3 spans 14 residues. The germline V gene encodes CDR1 SGHRS and CDR2 YFSETQ. The CDR3 DNA follows: TGCGCCAGCAGCTGGGAGGGAGTCTCAGATACGCAGTATTTT. Amino acids: CASSWEGVSDTQYF.